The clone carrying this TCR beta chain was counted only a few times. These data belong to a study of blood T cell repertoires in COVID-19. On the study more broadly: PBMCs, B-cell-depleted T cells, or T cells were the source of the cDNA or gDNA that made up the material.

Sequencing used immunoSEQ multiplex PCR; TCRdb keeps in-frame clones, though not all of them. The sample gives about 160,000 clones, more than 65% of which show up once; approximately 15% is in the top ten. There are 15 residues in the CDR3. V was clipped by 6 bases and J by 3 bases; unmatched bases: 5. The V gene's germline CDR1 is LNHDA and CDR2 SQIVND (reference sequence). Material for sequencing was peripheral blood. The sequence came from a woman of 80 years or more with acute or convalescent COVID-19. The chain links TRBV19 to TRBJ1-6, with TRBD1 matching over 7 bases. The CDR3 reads CASSSRDSYNSPLHF. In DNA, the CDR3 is TGTGCCAGTAGCTCCCGGGACAGCTATAATTCACCCCTCCACTTT.